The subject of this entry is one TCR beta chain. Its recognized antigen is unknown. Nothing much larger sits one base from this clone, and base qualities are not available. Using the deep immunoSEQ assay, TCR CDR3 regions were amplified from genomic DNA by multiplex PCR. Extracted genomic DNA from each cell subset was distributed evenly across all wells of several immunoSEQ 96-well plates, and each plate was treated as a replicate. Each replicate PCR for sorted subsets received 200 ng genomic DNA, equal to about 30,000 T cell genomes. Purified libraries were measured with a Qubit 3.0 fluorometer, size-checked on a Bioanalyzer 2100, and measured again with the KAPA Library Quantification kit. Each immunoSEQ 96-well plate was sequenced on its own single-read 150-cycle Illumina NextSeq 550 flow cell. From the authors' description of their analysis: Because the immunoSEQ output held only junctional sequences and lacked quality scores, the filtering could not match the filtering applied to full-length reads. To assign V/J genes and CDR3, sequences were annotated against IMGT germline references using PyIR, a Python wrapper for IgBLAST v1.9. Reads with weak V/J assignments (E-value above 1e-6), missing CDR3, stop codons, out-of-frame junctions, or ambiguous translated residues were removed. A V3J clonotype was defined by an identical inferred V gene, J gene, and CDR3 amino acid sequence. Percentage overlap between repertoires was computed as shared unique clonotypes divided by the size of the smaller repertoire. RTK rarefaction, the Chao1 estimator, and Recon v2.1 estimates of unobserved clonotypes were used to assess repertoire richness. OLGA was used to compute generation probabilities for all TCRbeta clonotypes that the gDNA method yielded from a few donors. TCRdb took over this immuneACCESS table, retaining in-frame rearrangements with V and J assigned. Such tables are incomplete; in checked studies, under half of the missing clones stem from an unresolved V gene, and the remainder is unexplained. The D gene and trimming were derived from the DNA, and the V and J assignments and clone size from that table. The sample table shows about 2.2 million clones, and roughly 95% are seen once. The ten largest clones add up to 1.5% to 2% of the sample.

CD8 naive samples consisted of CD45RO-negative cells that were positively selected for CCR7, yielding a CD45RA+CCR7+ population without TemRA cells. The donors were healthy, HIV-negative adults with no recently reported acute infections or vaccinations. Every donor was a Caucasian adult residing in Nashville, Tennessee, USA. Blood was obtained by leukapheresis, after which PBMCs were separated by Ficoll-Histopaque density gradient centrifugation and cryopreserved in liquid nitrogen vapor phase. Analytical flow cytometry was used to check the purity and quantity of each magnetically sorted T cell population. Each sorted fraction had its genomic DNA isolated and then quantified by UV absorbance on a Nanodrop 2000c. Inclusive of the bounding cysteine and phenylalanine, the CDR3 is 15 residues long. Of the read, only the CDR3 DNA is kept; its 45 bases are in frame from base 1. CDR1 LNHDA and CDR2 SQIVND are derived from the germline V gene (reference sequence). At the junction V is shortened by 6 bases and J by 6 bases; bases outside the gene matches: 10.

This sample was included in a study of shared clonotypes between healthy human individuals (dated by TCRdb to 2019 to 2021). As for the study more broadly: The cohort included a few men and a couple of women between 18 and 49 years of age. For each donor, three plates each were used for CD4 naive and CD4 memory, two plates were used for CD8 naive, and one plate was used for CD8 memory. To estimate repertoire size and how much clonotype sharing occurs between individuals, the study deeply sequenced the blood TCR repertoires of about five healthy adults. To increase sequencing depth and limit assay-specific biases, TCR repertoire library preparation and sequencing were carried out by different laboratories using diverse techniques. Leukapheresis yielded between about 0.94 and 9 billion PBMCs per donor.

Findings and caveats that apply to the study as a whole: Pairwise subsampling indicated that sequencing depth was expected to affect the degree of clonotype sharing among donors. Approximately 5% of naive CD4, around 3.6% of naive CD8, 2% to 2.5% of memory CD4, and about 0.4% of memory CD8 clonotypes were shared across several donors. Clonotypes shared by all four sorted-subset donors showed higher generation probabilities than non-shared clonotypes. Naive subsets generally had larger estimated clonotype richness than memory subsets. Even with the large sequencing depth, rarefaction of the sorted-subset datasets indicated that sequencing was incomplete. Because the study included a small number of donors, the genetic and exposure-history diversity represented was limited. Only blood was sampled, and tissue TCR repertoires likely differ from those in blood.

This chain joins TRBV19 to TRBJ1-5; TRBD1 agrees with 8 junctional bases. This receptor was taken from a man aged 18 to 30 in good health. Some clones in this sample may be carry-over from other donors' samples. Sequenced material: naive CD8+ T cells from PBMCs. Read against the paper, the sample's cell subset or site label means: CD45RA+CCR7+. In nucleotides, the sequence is TGTGCCAGTAGAGGGCAGGGGGCCGATGTTCAGCCCCAGCATTTT. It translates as CASRGQGADVQPQHF. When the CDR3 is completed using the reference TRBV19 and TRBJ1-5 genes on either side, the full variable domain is DGGITQSPKYLFRKEGQNVTLSCEQNLNHDAMYWYRQDPGQGLRLIYYSQIVNDFQKGDIAEGYSVSREKKESFPLTVTSAQKNPTAFYLCASRGQGADVQPQHFGDGTRLSIL.